This note documents a single T cell receptor (beta chain) sequence. Amplification targeted TCR beta CDR3 regions from RNA transcripts. In the first-round RT-PCR of the TCR CDR3, the HTBI primer set was used. TCRdb passed the multiplex PCR reads through MiXCR, listing each CDR3 protein once. The sample holds about half a million distinct CDR3 sequences, just under 20% seen once. This sample stems from a study of T cells in Graves' hyperthyroidism and ophthalmopathy. V dropped 9 bases and J dropped 4 bases, with 21 bases sitting between them. The CDR3 sequence is 15 residues long. In germline, CDR1 is LNHDA, CDR2 SQIVND (reference sequence).

The chain joins TRBV19 to TRBJ1-2; the D gene is possibly TRBD1 (6 bases). The sequence came from a man in his forties with Graves' ophthalmopathy. The specimen was blood. The CDR3 bases are TGTGCCAGCCGACCCGAGGGGGGGCTTGGCTATGGCTACACCTTC. This sequence encodes CASRPEGGLGYGYTF. Full variable domain (outside the CDR3, taken from reference TRBV19 and TRBJ1-2): DGGITQSPKYLFRKEGQNVTLSCEQNLNHDAMYWYRQDPGQGLRLIYYSQIVNDFQKGDIAEGYSVSREKKESFPLTVTSAQKNPTAFYLCASRPEGGLGYGYTFGSGTRLTVV.